The sequence of this T cell receptor (beta chain) was determined in a study of blood T cell repertoires in COVID-19. As for the study in general: Specimens from acute and convalescent COVID-19 originated in the United States, Italy and Spain. In each case, the material was cDNA or gDNA derived from T cells, B-cell-depleted T cells, or PBMCs.

About this clone itself: Other DNA sequences from this sample encode an identical CDR3 as well.

Germline V gene data show CDR1 as MDHEN and CDR2 as SYDVKM. Trimming removed 4 bases from V and 2 bases from J; junction bases left unmatched: 1. The CDR3 is made up of 14 amino acids. Per the authors' pipeline: The assay estimated nucleated cells by amplifying reference gene primers. The assay was immunoSEQ multiplex PCR, and TCRdb's table has in-frame clones only and misses some. That table supplies the V and J calls and clone size; D and trimming were determined from the DNA. The table has roughly 250,000 clones, 75% to 85% seen once. The sample consisted of peripheral blood. The source of this sequence is a human donor in a cohort sampled during active COVID-19. This chain links TRBV28 with TRBJ1-3; 8 positions match TRBD1. The DNA of the CDR3 is TGTGCCAGCAGTTCACAGGGGGCTGGAAACACCATATATTTT. This encodes CASSSQGAGNTIYF.